This TCR beta chain emerged from a study of control samples from healthy donors and cancer patients. In its sample, this clone was seen once. Sequenced by immunoSEQ multiplex PCR; TCRdb stores in-frame clones only, minus some. The profile shows under 200,000 clones, 91% of them singletons. Germline loops: CDR1 SGHNT, CDR2 YENEEA. CDR3 length: 14 residues. J was trimmed by 7 bases and V by 5 bases; bases with no gene match: 3. Specimen: blood. The source is a woman in her 30s in good health. This chain links TRBV11-3 with TRBJ1-4, with 11 bases identical to TRBD1. CDR3 bases: TGTGCCAGCAGCCGGACAGGGGGCGGTGAAAAACTGTTTTTT. This gives the protein CASSRTGGGEKLFF.